The 27 T cell receptor beta chains presented below share a single source sample, sequenced in a study of blood T cell repertoires in COVID-19. Produced via immunoSEQ multiplex PCR; TCRdb's table is partial and in-frame only. Of under 250,000 clones in the sample, about 93% were seen once. Sequenced: peripheral blood. Receptor source: a man aged 60-69 years with COVID-19, enrolled during active disease.

This clone showed up just once. The chain carries TRBV6-5 and TRBJ1-3, with D possibly being TRBD1 (5 bases). CDR3 size: 14 residues. V lost 6 bases and J lost 5, with 14 bases in between. Germline CDR1 is MNHEY and CDR2 is SVGAGI. The CDR3: CASSQDIGRNTIYF. CDR3 nucleotides: TGTGCCAGCAGCCAGGACATAGGGAGAAACACCATATATTTT.

CDR3 coding DNA: TGTGCCAGTACCGCGGGGATAGGGCAGCCCCAGCATTTT. Translating it yields CASTAGIGQPQHF. V gene TRBV19 combines with J gene TRBJ1-5; unclear D gene. Trimming cost V 7 bases and J 7 bases, with 14 bases left between them. Looked up from germline, CDR1 is LNHDA and CDR2 is SQIVND (reference sequence). CDR3 length equals 13 residues. Based on the CDR3 plus reference TRBV19 and TRBJ1-5, the full variable domain is DGGITQSPKYLFRKEGQNVTLSCEQNLNHDAMYWYRQDPGQGLRLIYYSQIVNDFQKGDIAEGYSVSREKKESFPLTVTSAQKNPTAFYLCASTAGIGQPQHFGDGTRLSIL.

This clone was observed a single time. J is TRBJ2-2 and V is TRBV6-1, with TRBD1 identical over 7 bases. V trimming: 4 bases; J trimming: 5 bases; junction bases outside the gene matches: 10. Germline-derived CDR1 and CDR2 are MNHNS and SASEGT. The length of the CDR3 is 16 residues. Written as DNA, the CDR3 is TGTGCCAGCAGTGGCCGTCGACAGGGAAGGACCGGGGAGCTGTTTTTT. Encoded protein: CASSGRRQGRTGELFF.

The V gene is TRBV7-8, the J gene TRBJ1-1; D is ambiguous. This CDR3 spans 16 amino acids. Trimming pared 5 bases from V and 0 bases from J, leaving 16 bases between. Germline V CDR1 and CDR2: SGHVS, FQNEAQ. The CDR3 sequence is CASSPGLASMNTEAFF. CDR3 sequence (DNA): TGTGCCAGCAGCCCCGGACTAGCGAGCATGAACACTGAAGCTTTCTTT.

The chain couples TRBV30 to TRBJ1-1, with D possibly TRBD1 on 5 matching bases. The germline gives CDR1 GTSNPN, CDR2 SVGIG (reference sequence). V shed 5 bases and J shed 1 base, with 11 bases lying between them. The CDR3 is 13 residues long. This chain's CDR3 is CAWETDSNTEAFF. Here the CDR3 DNA reads TGTGCCTGGGAGACAGATTCGAACACTGAAGCTTTCTTT.

This clone was observed once. CDR3 DNA sequence: TGTGCCAGCAGTTTATCCGGGGGGAGGGGAAACACCATATATTTT. Protein: CASSLSGGRGNTIYF. J is TRBJ1-3 and V is TRBV28, with D perhaps matching TRBD1 (5 bases). The length of the CDR3 is 15 residues. Germline V gives CDR1 MDHEN, CDR2 SYDVKM. V was clipped by 1 base and J by 4 bases, with 11 bases between them.

CDR3 protein: CASSGPAGPQHF. The CDR3 bases are TGTGCCAGCAGCGGCCCGGCGGGGCCCCAGCATTTT. This rearrangement joins TRBV7-2 to TRBJ1-5; no reliable D call. The V and J ends lost 5 bases and 9 bases respectively, with 11 bases between them. There are 12 residues in the CDR3. Germline V gene sequence: CDR1 SGHTA, CDR2 FQGNSA.

CDR3 loop: CASSGTGVLSTEAFF. The CDR3, as DNA: TGTGCCAGCAGCGGGACAGGGGTTTTGTCGACTGAAGCTTTCTTT. The chain carries TRBV7-8 and TRBJ1-1, with 10 bases fitting TRBD1. The CDR3 spans 15 residues. V lost 5 bases and J lost 5; bases outside the gene matches: 8. CDR1 is SGHVS and CDR2 is FQNEAQ in the germline V gene. The full variable domain, rest sourced from reference TRBV7-8 and TRBJ1-1, is GAGVSQSPRYKVAKRGQDVALRCDPISGHVSLFWYQQALGQGPEFLTYFQNEAQLDKSGLPSDRFFAERPEGSVSTLKIQRTQQEDSAVYLCASSGTGVLSTEAFFGQGTRLTVV.

The chain is built from TRBV13 and TRBJ2-7; maybe TRBD1 (5 bases). With 2 bases removed from V and 5 bases from J, the gap between germline ends came to 7 bases. This CDR3 has 12 amino acids. Germline lookup yields CDR1 PRHDT and CDR2 FYEKMQ (reference sequence). CDR3: CASSLWGHEQYF. DNA for the CDR3: TGTGCCAGCAGCTTATGGGGCCACGAGCAGTACTTC.

The J gene is TRBJ1-5, the V gene TRBV18; TRBD1 agrees at 8 bases. CDR3 length: 16 amino acids. V lost 3 bases to trimming and J lost 1 base; unmatched junction nucleotides: 5. Germline V gene lookup returns CDR1 KGHSH and CDR2 LQKENI. Written as DNA, the CDR3 is TGTGCCAGCTCACCGGGGGGACAGGAGAGCAATCAGCCCCAGCATTTT. This gives the protein CASSPGGQESNQPQHF.

J is TRBJ2-2 and V is TRBV11-2; 12 nucleotides match TRBD2. J was trimmed by 0 bases and V by 5 bases; bases with no gene match: 1. Germline V CDR1 and CDR2: SGHAT, FQNNGV. This CDR3 has 16 residues. The DNA of the CDR3 is TGTGCCAGCAGCCCTAGCGGGGGGGCGAACACCGGGGAGCTGTTTTTT. Protein product: CASSPSGGANTGELFF.

This chain connects TRBV4-3 to TRBJ1-2, with TRBD1 identical over 7 bases. Germline CDR1 reads LGHNA; CDR2 reads YSLEER. After removal of 3 bases from V and 7 bases from J, the junction contained 11 bases not matched to a gene. The CDR3 is 15 residues long. The CDR3 DNA sequence: TGCGCCAGCAGCCAGACAGGGTATCGGCTTCGTGGCTACACCTTC. It specifies CASSQTGYRLRGYTF.

This clone was counted once. V is TRBV19 and J is TRBJ1-5; perhaps TRBD1 as D (5 bases). Per germline, CDR1 LNHDA and CDR2 SQIVND (reference sequence). V was pared by 3 bases and J by 6 bases, with 18 bases between. The CDR3 extends over 16 amino acids. DNA for the CDR3: TGTGCCAGTAGTATCGAGAAGTGGAGGGGAAGTCAGCCCCAGCATTTT. Translated, it gives CASSIEKWRGSQPQHF.

This chain uses TRBV29-1 with TRBJ1-2; 11 bases agree with TRBD1. From germline, CDR1 is SQVTM and CDR2 ANQGSEA. The V gene end was trimmed by 2 bases and the J gene end by 3 bases; junction bases not matched to a gene: 5. This CDR3 has 15 residues. CDR3 nucleotides: TGCAGCGTTGAAACCGGGACAGGGGGGGACTATGGCTACACCTTC. Encoded protein: CSVETGTGGDYGYTF.

This chain joins TRBV28 and TRBJ2-7; 8 nucleotides align to TRBD1. CDR1 is MDHEN, CDR2 SYDVKM, per germline. The CDR3 sequence is 12 residues long. The junction had 5 bases not matched to a gene; V was cut back by 6 bases and J by 7 bases. The CDR3 DNA reads TGTGCCAGCAGGGGGACAGGTAGTGAGCAGTACTTC. Translated: CASRGTGSEQYF.

J is TRBJ1-4 and V is TRBV9; D uncertain. V lost 0 bases and J 8 bases, leaving 11 bases between the germline ends. CDR1 and CDR2 from the germline V gene are SGDLS and YYNGEE. The CDR3 length is 14 residues. The CDR3 is CASSVGAGNEKLFF. In DNA form, the CDR3 reads TGTGCCAGCAGCGTAGGGGCCGGGAACGAAAAACTGTTTTTT.

V usage is TRBV11-2 and J usage is TRBJ1-5; D is ambiguous. The CDR3 runs to 18 residues. V lost 5 bases to trimming and J lost 0 bases, with 20 bases between them. Germline CDR1 SGHAT, CDR2 FQNNGV. The CDR3 sequence is CASSSSPGETFSNQPQHF. Written as DNA, the CDR3 is TGTGCCAGCAGCAGTAGTCCCGGGGAGACTTTTAGCAATCAGCCCCAGCATTTT.

The chain carries TRBV18 and TRBJ1-1, with a possible D match to TRBD1 (6 bases). The germline CDR1 and CDR2 sequences are KGHSH and LQKENI. The CDR3 length is 16 residues. V was trimmed by 2 bases and J by 5 bases, leaving 18 bases between them. DNA for the CDR3: TGTGCCAGCTCACCATTGCCCAGGGGTGAGGGAACTGAAGCTTTCTTT. Translating gives CASSPLPRGEGTEAFF.

A note on this clone: No DNA is shown, since the ends of the CDR3 on it are uncertain; the CDR3 is the one TCRdb lists. The rearrangement uses TRBV3-1 (or the pseudogene TRBV3-2) and TRBJ1-2. The CDR3 is 15 residues long, ends included. Germline assignment: CDR1 LGHDT and CDR2 YNNKEL (reference sequence). The CDR3 region is CASSQDLVAAGTNTF.

The CDR3 here is CASSPLASGGADNEQFF. Here the CDR3 DNA reads TGTGCCAGCTCACCACTGGCTAGCGGGGGGGCGGACAATGAGCAGTTCTTC. This chain links TRBV18 with TRBJ2-1, with 12 bases aligning to TRBD2. CDR3 length equals 17 residues. Trimming cost V 1 base and J 5 bases; bases outside gene matches: 6. Germline loops: CDR1 KGHSH, CDR2 LQKENI.

The chain links TRBV6-2 or TRBV6-3 to TRBJ2-1, with 10 bases lining up with TRBD2. Losses at the gene ends were 5 bases for V and 7 bases for J; bases not matched to a gene: 8. The CDR3 is 15 residues long. CDR1 MNHEY and CDR2 SVGEGT come from the germline V gene. The CDR3 DNA is TGTGCCAGCAGTCTAGCGGGAGAAGTGATAAATGAGCAGTTCTTC. The encoded protein is CASSLAGEVINEQFF.

The rearrangement joins TRBV6-1 to TRBJ1-5; D remains unclear. Looked up from germline, CDR1 is MNHNS and CDR2 is SASEGT. The CDR3 is 13 amino acids. The ends were cut back, 1 base at V and 8 bases at J, with 9 bases in the middle. For the CDR3, the DNA is TGTGCCAGCAGTGAAGGGGTGAGCGAGCCCCAGCATTTT. Translated: CASSEGVSEPQHF.

The V call is TRBV5-6, the J call TRBJ2-7, with 7 bases aligning to TRBD1. V dropped 0 bases and J dropped 4; count of bases not matched to a gene: 1. Per the germline V gene, CDR1 is SGHDT and CDR2 is YYEEEE. The CDR3 extends over 13 amino acids. CDR3 coding DNA: TGTGCCAGCAGCTTGGACAGGGGTTACGAGCAGTACTTC. This translates into CASSLDRGYEQYF.

V is TRBV5-6 and J is TRBJ1-6, with D possibly matching TRBD1 (5 bases). The CDR3 totals 15 residues. The V gene lost 2 bases and the J gene lost 10 bases, with 16 bases spanning the gap. Germline-derived CDR1 and CDR2 are SGHDT and YYEEEE. CDR3 DNA: TGTGCCAGCAGCTTCCTGACAGAGGCGAACTCACCCCTCCACTTT. Translated: CASSFLTEANSPLHF. The full variable domain, in which reference TRBV5-6 and TRBJ1-6 provide the parts outside the CDR3, is DAGVTQSPTHLIKTRGQQVTLRCSPKSGHDTVSWYQQALGQGPQFIFQYYEEEERQRGNFPDRFSGHQFPNYSSELNVNALLLGDSALYLCASSFLTEANSPLHFGNGTRLTVT.

The chain uses TRBV4-2 and TRBJ2-2; D is unresolved. The germline gives CDR1 LGHNA, CDR2 YNFKEQ. Trimming removed 1 base at V and 4 bases at J, with 7 bases between. This CDR3 contains 14 residues. CDR3 amino acids: CASSQGVGTGELFF. The CDR3, as DNA: TGTGCCAGCAGCCAAGGAGTCGGCACCGGGGAGCTGTTTTTT.

The chain employs TRBV29-1 and TRBJ2-3; 7 bases agree with TRBD1. The V gene end was trimmed by 7 bases and the J gene end by 1 base; junction bases not matched to a gene: 5. The CDR3 runs 13 residues. Per the germline V gene, CDR1 is SQVTM and CDR2 is ANQGSEA. CDR3 sequence reads: CSEITGGTDTQYF. The CDR3 DNA sequence: TGCAGCGAAATTACAGGGGGCACAGATACGCAGTATTTT.

The rearrangement joins TRBV2 to TRBJ1-6; D is undetermined. CDR3 length equals 13 residues. Trimming pared 3 bases from V and 6 bases from J, leaving 6 bases between. The germline gives CDR1 SNHLY, CDR2 FYNNEI. The CDR3: CASSEEGNSPLHF. As DNA, the CDR3 is TGTGCCAGCAGTGAGGAGGGTAATTCACCCCTCCACTTT.